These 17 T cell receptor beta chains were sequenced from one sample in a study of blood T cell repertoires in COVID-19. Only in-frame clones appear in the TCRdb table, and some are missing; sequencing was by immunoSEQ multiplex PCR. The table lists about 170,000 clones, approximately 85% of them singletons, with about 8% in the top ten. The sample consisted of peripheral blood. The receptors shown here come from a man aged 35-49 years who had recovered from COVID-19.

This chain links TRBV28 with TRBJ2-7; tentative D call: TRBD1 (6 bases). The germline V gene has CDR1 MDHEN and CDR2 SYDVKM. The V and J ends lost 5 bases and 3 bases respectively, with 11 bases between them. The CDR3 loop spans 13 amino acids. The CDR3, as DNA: TGTGCCAGCAGTGGTACAGGGTACTACGAGCAGTACTTC. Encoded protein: CASSGTGYYEQYF.

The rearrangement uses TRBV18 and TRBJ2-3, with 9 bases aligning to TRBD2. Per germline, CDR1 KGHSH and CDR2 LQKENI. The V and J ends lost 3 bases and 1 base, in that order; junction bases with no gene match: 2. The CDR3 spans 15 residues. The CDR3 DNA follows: TGTGCCAGCTCACCTTCTAGCGGGGGCACAGATACGCAGTATTTT. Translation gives CASSPSSGGTDTQYF.

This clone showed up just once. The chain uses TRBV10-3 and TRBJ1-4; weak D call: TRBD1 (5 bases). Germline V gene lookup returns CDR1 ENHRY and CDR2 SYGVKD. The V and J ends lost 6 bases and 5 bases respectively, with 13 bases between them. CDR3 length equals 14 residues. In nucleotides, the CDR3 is TGTGCCATCAGAAAACAGGAGAACAATGAAAAACTGTTTTTT. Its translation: CAIRKQENNEKLFF.

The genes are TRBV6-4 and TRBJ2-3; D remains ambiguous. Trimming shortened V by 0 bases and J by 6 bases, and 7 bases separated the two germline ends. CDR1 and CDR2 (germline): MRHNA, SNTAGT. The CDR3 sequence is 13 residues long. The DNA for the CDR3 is TGTGCCAGCAGTGACTCCGGTCGGGATACGCAGTATTTT. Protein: CASSDSGRDTQYF.

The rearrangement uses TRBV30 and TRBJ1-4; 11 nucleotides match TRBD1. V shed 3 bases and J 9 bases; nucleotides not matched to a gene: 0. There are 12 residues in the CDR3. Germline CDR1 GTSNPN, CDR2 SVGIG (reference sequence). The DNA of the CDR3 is TGTGCCTGGAGGGACAGGGGGCAAAAACTGTTTTTT. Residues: CAWRDRGQKLFF.

CDR3 region: CASSLETGQGVGYTF. In DNA, the CDR3 is TGCGCCAGCAGCTTGGAGACGGGACAGGGAGTAGGCTACACCTTC. The chain carries TRBV5-1 and TRBJ1-2, with 9 bases lining up with TRBD1. V was clipped by 0 bases and J by 8 bases; unmatched bases: 8. The CDR3 runs 15 residues. Germline V gene sequence: CDR1 SGHRS, CDR2 YFSETQ. Drawing the rest from reference TRBV5-1 and TRBJ1-2, the complete variable domain is KAGVTQTPRYLIKTRGQQVTLSCSPISGHRSVSWYQQTPGQGLQFLFEYFSETQRNKGNFPGRFSGRQFSNSRSEMNVSTLELGDSALYLCASSLETGQGVGYTFGSGTRLTVV.

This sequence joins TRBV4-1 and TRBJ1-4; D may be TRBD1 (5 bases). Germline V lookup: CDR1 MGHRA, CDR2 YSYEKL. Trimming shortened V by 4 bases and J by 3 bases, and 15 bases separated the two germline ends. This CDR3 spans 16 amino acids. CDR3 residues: CASSLPQGGPNEKLFF. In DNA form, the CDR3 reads TGCGCCAGCAGCCTCCCGCAGGGTGGGCCTAATGAAAAACTGTTTTTT.

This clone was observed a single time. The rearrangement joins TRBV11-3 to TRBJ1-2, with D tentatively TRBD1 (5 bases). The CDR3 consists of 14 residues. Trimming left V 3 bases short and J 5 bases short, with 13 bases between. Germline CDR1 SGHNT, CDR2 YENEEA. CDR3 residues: CASSFTGTTYGYTF. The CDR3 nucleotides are TGTGCCAGCAGCTTTACAGGAACCACTTATGGCTACACCTTC.

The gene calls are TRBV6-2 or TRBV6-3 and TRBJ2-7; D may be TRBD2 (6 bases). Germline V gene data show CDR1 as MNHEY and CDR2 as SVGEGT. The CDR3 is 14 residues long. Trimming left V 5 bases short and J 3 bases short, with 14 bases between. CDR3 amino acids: CASSGRDFFYEQYF. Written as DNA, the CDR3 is TGTGCCAGCAGTGGCCGGGACTTTTTCTACGAGCAGTACTTC.

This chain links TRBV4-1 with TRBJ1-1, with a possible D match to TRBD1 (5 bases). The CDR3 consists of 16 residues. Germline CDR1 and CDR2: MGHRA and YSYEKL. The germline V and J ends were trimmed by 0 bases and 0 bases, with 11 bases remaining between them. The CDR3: CASSQDGGVMNTEAFF. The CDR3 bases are TGCGCCAGCAGCCAAGATGGAGGGGTTATGAACACTGAAGCTTTCTTT.

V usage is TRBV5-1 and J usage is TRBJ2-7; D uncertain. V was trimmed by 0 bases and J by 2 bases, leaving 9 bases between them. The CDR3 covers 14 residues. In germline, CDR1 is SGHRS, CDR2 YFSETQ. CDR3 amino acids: CASSLVSYAYEQYF. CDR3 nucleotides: TGCGCCAGCAGCTTGGTCAGTTATGCCTACGAGCAGTACTTC. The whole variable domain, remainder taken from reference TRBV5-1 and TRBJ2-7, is KAGVTQTPRYLIKTRGQQVTLSCSPISGHRSVSWYQQTPGQGLQFLFEYFSETQRNKGNFPGRFSGRQFSNSRSEMNVSTLELGDSALYLCASSLVSYAYEQYFGPGTRLTVT.

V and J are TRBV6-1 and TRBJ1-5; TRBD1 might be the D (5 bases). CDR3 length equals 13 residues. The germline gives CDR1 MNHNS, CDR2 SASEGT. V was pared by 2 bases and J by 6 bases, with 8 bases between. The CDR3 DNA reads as TGTGCCAGCAGTGAACAGGGAGGTCAGCCCCAGCATTTT. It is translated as CASSEQGGQPQHF.

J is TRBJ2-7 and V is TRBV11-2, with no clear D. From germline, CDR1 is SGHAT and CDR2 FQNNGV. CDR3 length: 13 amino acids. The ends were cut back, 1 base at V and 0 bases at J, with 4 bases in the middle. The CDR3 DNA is TGTGCCAGCAGCTTAGTCATCTCCTACGAGCAGTACTTC. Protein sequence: CASSLVISYEQYF.

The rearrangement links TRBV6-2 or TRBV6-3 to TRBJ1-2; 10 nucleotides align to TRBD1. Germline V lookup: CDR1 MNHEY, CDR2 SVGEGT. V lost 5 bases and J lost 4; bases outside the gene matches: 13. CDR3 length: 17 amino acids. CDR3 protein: CASSQGGQGSRGYGYTF. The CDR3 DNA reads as TGTGCCAGCAGTCAGGGGGGACAGGGGTCTCGAGGCTATGGCTACACCTTC.

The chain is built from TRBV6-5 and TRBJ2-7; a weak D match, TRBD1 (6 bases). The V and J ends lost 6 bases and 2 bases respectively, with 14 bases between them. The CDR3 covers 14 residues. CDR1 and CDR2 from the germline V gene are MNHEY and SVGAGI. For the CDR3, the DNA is TGTGCCAGCAGACCCATACAGGGCCCCTACGAGCAGTACTTC. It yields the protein CASRPIQGPYEQYF.

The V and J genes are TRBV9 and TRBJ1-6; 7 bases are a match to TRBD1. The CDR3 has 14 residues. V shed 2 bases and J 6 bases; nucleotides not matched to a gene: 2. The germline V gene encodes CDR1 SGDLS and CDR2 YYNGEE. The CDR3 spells CASSVAGGNSPLHF. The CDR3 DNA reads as TGTGCCAGCAGCGTGGCAGGGGGTAATTCACCCCTCCACTTT.

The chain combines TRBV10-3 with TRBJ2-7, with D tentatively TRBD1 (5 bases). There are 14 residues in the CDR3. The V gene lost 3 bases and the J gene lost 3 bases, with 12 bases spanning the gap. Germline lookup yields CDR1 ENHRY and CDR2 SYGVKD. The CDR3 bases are TGTGCCATCAGTGACTCTGGACACATCTACGAGCAGTACTTC. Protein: CAISDSGHIYEQYF.